This T cell receptor (beta chain) was recorded in a study of blood T cell repertoires in COVID-19. About the study: There were acute and convalescent COVID-19 samples, and they came from the United States, Italy and Spain.

The table came from immunoSEQ multiplex PCR; TCRdb's copy has only in-frame clones and leaves some out. The sample contains roughly 290,000 clones, 70% to 90% of which appear only once. This CDR3 has 18 amino acids. Germline CDR1 reads KGHSH; CDR2 reads LQKENI. J gave up 2 bases and V 3 bases, and 13 bases lay outside the gene matches. This receptor was taken from an older woman with acute or convalescent COVID-19. Specimen: peripheral blood. The rearrangement links TRBV18 to TRBJ2-3, with TRBD1 matching over 8 bases. CDR3 bases: TGTGCCAGCTCACCTTTGGTCCTACGGACAGGGAACACAGATACGCAGTATTTT. Translating it yields CASSPLVLRTGNTDTQYF.